The clone carrying this TCR beta chain counts as medium-sized (0.01 to 0.1%). This sample was included in a study of T cell responses to AZD1222 COVID-19 vaccine. Clones were read by immunoSEQ multiplex PCR, and TCRdb kept only the in-frame ones, dropping some. The sample includes roughly 78,000 clones, about 82% of them seen just once. The sequencing used peripheral blood, collected on day 0 of AZD1222 vaccination. This sequence originates from an adult in good health.

DNA of the CDR3: TGTGCCAGTCTGCGGACAGTATCACAAACTGAAGCTTTCTTT. Protein sequence: CASLRTVSQTEAFF. The rearrangement joins TRBV6-5 to TRBJ1-1, with a weak D call TRBD1 (6 bases). The CDR3 is made up of 14 amino acids. The ends were cut back, 9 bases at V and 5 bases at J, with 19 bases in the middle. Germline lookup yields CDR1 MNHEY and CDR2 SVGAGI.